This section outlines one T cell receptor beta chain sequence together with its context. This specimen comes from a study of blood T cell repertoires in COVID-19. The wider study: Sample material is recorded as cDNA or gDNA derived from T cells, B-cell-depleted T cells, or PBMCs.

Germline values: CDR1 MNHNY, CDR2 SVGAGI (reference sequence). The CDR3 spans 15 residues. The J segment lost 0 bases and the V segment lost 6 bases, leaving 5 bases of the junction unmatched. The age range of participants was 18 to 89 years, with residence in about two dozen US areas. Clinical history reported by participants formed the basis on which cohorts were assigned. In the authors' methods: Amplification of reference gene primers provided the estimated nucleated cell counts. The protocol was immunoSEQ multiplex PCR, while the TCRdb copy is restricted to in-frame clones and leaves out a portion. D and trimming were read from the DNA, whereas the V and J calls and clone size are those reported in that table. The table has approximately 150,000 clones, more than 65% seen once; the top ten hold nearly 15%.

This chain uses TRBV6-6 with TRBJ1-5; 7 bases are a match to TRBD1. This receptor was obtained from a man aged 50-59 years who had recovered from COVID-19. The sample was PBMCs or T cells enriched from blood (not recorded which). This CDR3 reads CASSLDRNSNQPQHF. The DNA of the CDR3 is TGTGCCAGCAGCTTGGACAGGAATAGCAATCAGCCCCAGCATTTT.